Following are 27 T cell receptor beta chains from one sample sequenced in a study of blood T cells in healthy people across ages. A sample-barcoded 5' primer and a J-beta primer mix were used in a second PCR of roughly 6 to 11 cycles. TCRdb ran MiXCR on the 5' RACE reads and lists one entry per CDR3 protein. In the table there are roughly 700,000 distinct CDR3 sequences, 25% of which are singletons. The sample was also linked to a second study, of T cells of mothers and their children.

Sequencing was done on a sample of blood. Source of these receptors: a boy aged 5-17 years in good health.

This clonotype turned up a few times. V and J are TRBV20-1 and TRBJ2-5; TRBD1 matches 8 bases. The J call may be wrong; the DNA end is better matched by TRBJ2-1. The germline V gene encodes CDR1 DFQATT and CDR2 SNEGSKA (reference sequence). The CDR3 totals 15 residues. The CDR3 bases are TGCAGTGCTAGGCCCAACAGGGGGTTAAGAAATGAGCAGTTCTTC. Amino acids: CSARPNRGLRNEQFF.

The rearrangement joins TRBV7-9 to TRBJ2-7, with D uncertain. The germline V gene encodes CDR1 SEHNR and CDR2 FQNEAQ (reference sequence). The CDR3 extends over 11 amino acids. Trimming removed 4 bases from V and 5 bases from J, with 6 bases in between. The CDR3 DNA follows: TGTGCCAGCAGCTACATTAACGAGCAGTACTTC. This translates into CASSYINEQYF.

J is TRBJ2-7 and V is TRBV4-3, with D uncertain. Per the germline V gene, CDR1 is LGHNA and CDR2 is YSLEER. This CDR3 region has 15 residues. Trimming removed 0 bases from V and 2 bases from J, with 11 bases in between. The CDR3 spells CASSQDTDGTYEQYF. CDR3 nucleotides: TGCGCCAGCAGCCAAGATACGGACGGAACCTACGAGCAGTACTTC.

The chain combines TRBV21-1 with TRBJ2-7; the table's D call, TRBD2, was not checked against the DNA. TRBV21-1 has pseudogene status. The CDR3 loop spans 13 amino acids. In DNA form, the CDR3 reads TGTGCCAGACTAACGGAACCCCTCTGCGAGCAGTACTTC. This encodes CARLTEPLCEQYF.

The chain joins TRBV12-3 or TRBV12-4 to TRBJ2-5; D is unresolved. Trimming cost V 2 bases and J 4 bases, with 8 bases left between them. The CDR3 loop spans 13 amino acids. The CDR3 loop is CASSLIARETQYF. The CDR3 bases are TGTGCCAGCAGTTTAATCGCCAGAGAGACCCAGTACTTC.

This chain uses TRBV9 with TRBJ2-3; D is ambiguous. CDR1 and CDR2 (germline): SGDLS, YYNGEE. V was cut by 0 bases and J by 0 bases, with 11 bases left in between. The length of the CDR3 is 16 residues. The CDR3 nucleotides read TGTGCCAGCAGCGTAGTCAGTGGATTTAGCACAGATACGCAGTATTTT. Residues: CASSVVSGFSTDTQYF.

V and J are TRBV20-1 and TRBJ1-5; 7 bases are a match to TRBD1. CDR1 is DFQATT, CDR2 SNEGSKA, per germline (reference sequence). The J segment lost 0 bases and the V segment lost 4 bases, leaving 6 bases of the junction unmatched. The CDR3 is made up of 15 amino acids. CDR3 sequence reads: CSAKGQLYSNQPQHF. The CDR3 DNA reads TGCAGTGCTAAGGGACAGCTGTATAGCAATCAGCCCCAGCATTTT.

This chain's CDR3 is CAISDNRGQGETQYF. In DNA, the CDR3 is TGTGCCATCAGTGACAACAGGGGGCAGGGAGAGACCCAGTACTTC. The rearrangement uses TRBV10-3 and TRBJ2-5; 9 bases line up with TRBD1. The junction had 6 bases not matched to a gene; V was cut back by 3 bases and J by 4 bases. Germline-derived CDR1 and CDR2 are ENHRY and SYGVKD. The length of the CDR3 is 15 residues.

This chain uses TRBV12-3 or TRBV12-4 with TRBJ1-5, with 7 bases lining up with TRBD1. The trim removed 5 bases at V and 4 bases at J, leaving 8 bases unmatched. The CDR3 runs 15 residues. CDR3 amino acids: CASSKAGQPNQPQHF. The CDR3 bases are TGTGCCAGCAGTAAAGCGGGACAGCCAAATCAGCCCCAGCATTTT.

The CDR3 here is CSGGTLGNEQFF. CDR3 bases: TGCAGCGGCGGGACTTTGGGCAATGAGCAGTTCTTC. This chain uses TRBV29-1 with TRBJ2-1, with TRBD2 as a possible D gene (6 bases). Trimming pared 7 bases from V and 6 bases from J, leaving 13 bases between. CDR3 length equals 12 residues. CDR1 and CDR2 from the germline V gene are SQVTM and ANQGSEA.

As DNA, the CDR3 is TGCGCCAGCAGCCAAGATACAGGACTCTCCGGGACCCAGTACTTC. Its translation is CASSQDTGLSGTQYF. The rearrangement joins TRBV4-1 to TRBJ2-5; D may match TRBD1 or TRBD2 (5 bases each). Germline assignment: CDR1 MGHRA and CDR2 YSYEKL. Trimming removed 0 bases from V and 7 bases from J, with 15 bases in between. This CDR3 has 15 residues.

In its sample, this clonotype was seen once. The chain links TRBV12-5 to TRBJ2-5, with D possibly TRBD1 on 6 matching bases. Near its end, the DNA agrees better with TRBJ2-7, so the J call may be wrong. CDR1 and CDR2 from the germline V gene are LGHNT and FRNRAP. The CDR3 loop spans 15 amino acids. The CDR3 loop reads CASGFTTGRGYEQYF. The CDR3 DNA reads as TGTGCTAGTGGTTTCACGACAGGTCGTGGGTACGAGCAGTACTTC.

CDR3 nucleotides: TGTGCCAGCAGGTGGGGACAAGGAACCTATAATTCACCCCTCCACTTT. Encoded protein: CASRWGQGTYNSPLHF. The chain joins TRBV3-1 to TRBJ1-6; weak D call: TRBD1 (6 bases). V was shortened by 6 bases and J by 2 bases, with 14 bases between the two germline ends. The CDR3 is 16 residues long. Germline lookup yields CDR1 LGHDT and CDR2 YNNKEL (reference sequence).

This clonotype has more than one count but fewer than ten. The chain combines TRBV27 with TRBJ2-2, with 12 bases aligning to TRBD2. The trim removed 4 bases at V and 7 bases at J, leaving 7 bases unmatched. CDR1 MNHEY and CDR2 SMNVEV come from the germline V gene (reference sequence). The CDR3 spans 16 residues. The chain's CDR3 is CASSSPGLAGFGELFF. The CDR3 coding sequence is TGTGCCAGCAGTTCGCCGGGACTAGCGGGTTTCGGGGAGCTGTTTTTT.

This clonotype showed up just a few times. The V call is TRBV4-3, the J call TRBJ2-5, with 7 positions matching TRBD1. Near its end, the DNA agrees better with TRBJ2-7, so the J call may be wrong. From germline, CDR1 is LGHNA and CDR2 YSLEER. This CDR3 spans 17 amino acids. CDR3 nucleotides: TGCGCCAGCAGCCCCACAACCAGGGACAGTTTTTTGTACGAGCAGTACTTC. Its translation is CASSPTTRDSFLYEQYF.

The chain employs TRBV7-9 and TRBJ2-7; 7 bases fit TRBD1. With V trimmed by 9 bases and J by 7 bases, 15 bases remained unmatched. Germline V gives CDR1 SEHNR, CDR2 FQNEAQ (reference sequence). This CDR3 is 14 amino acids long. For the CDR3, the DNA is TGTGCCAGTAGCGAAGGGACAGACCCACGGGAGCAGTACTTC. Residues: CASSEGTDPREQYF.

The chain links TRBV2 to TRBJ2-5; 7 nucleotides align to TRBD2. Trimming at V came to 6 bases and at J to 2 bases, leaving 12 bases not matched to a gene. The CDR3 is made up of 16 amino acids. Germline V gene sequence: CDR1 SNHLY, CDR2 FYNNEI. In DNA form, the CDR3 reads TGTGCCAGCAGGCCCCACCTGGCGGGGGAGCAAGAGACCCAGTACTTC. Translating it yields CASRPHLAGEQETQYF.

The chain is built from TRBV12-3 or TRBV12-4 and TRBJ1-6, with D uncertain. V lost 6 bases and J lost 7, with 4 bases in between. CDR3 length: 11 amino acids. The chain's CDR3 is CASRGNSPLHF. The CDR3 DNA is TGTGCCAGCAGGGGAAATTCACCCCTCCACTTT.

The CDR3 region is CASSAGSGSEHGYTF. The CDR3 DNA reads TGTGCCAGCAGCGCGGGATCCGGATCAGAGCATGGCTACACCTTC. This rearrangement joins TRBV9 to TRBJ1-2; D is ambiguous. V lost 3 bases, J lost 6 bases, and 18 bases lay in between. This CDR3 is built from 15 residues. Germline CDR1 reads SGDLS; CDR2 reads YYNGEE.

The V and J genes are TRBV20-1 and TRBJ2-1, with 12 bases identical to TRBD2. V lost 5 bases and J lost 4; bases outside the gene matches: 3. The CDR3 is 14 amino acids. CDR1 is DFQATT and CDR2 is SNEGSKA in the germline V gene (reference sequence). The CDR3 DNA follows: TGCAGTGCTTACCTAGCGGGAGGGTACAATGAGCAGTTCTTC. This encodes CSAYLAGGYNEQFF.

This sequence joins TRBV5-1 and TRBJ2-1, with 8 nucleotides matching TRBD1. There are 15 residues in the CDR3. V lost 4 bases to trimming and J lost 5 bases; unmatched junction nucleotides: 8. Germline lookup yields CDR1 SGHRS and CDR2 YFSETQ. DNA for the CDR3: TGCGCCAGCAGCGTCGCGGGACAGGCCAACAATGAGCAGTTCTTC. Amino acid sequence: CASSVAGQANNEQFF.

This rearrangement joins TRBV29-1 to TRBJ2-3, with TRBD2 matching over 7 bases. The V gene end was trimmed by 7 bases and the J gene end by 4 bases; junction bases not matched to a gene: 11. The CDR3 is 14 amino acids. Germline V lookup: CDR1 SQVTM, CDR2 ANQGSEA. The CDR3 spells CSAGRGRDSDTQYF. CDR3 in DNA: TGCAGCGCCGGGCGCGGGAGAGATTCAGATACGCAGTATTTT.

The chain recombines TRBV28 with TRBJ1-4; no clear D. The CDR3 is 15 residues long. Germline V gives CDR1 MDHEN, CDR2 SYDVKM. V gave up 2 bases and J gave up 6 bases, with 13 bases separating them. The CDR3 DNA follows: TGTGCCAGCAGTTTAGGACGTAACGGGGATGAAAAACTGTTTTTT. This gives the protein CASSLGRNGDEKLFF.

The chain employs TRBV29-1 and TRBJ2-5; TRBD1 agrees at 11 bases. V shed 7 bases and J 13 bases; nucleotides not matched to a gene: 5. The CDR3 runs 10 residues. The germline V gene encodes CDR1 SQVTM and CDR2 ANQGSEA. CDR3 in amino acids: CSDPDRGRYF. The CDR3 coding sequence is TGCAGCGACCCGGACAGGGGGCGGTACTTC. Supplemented by reference TRBV29-1 and TRBJ2-5, the full variable domain reads SAVISQKPSRDICQRGTSLTIQCQVDSQVTMMFWYRQQPGQSLTLIATANQGSEATYESGFVIDKFPISRPNLTFSTLTVSNMSPEDSSIYLCSDPDRGRYFGPGTRLLVL.

This chain uses TRBV3-1 with TRBJ2-7, with D uncertain. The germline V and J ends were trimmed by 3 bases and 2 bases, with 8 bases remaining between them. This CDR3 has 13 amino acids. Per germline, CDR1 LGHDT and CDR2 YNNKEL (reference sequence). The CDR3 nucleotides read TGTGCCAGCAGCCAGGGCAGCGCCTACGAGCAGTACTTC. This codes for CASSQGSAYEQYF.

This sequence joins TRBV7-2 and TRBJ2-5; no definite D call. Germline CDR1 and CDR2: SGHTA and FQGNSA. With 7 bases removed from V and 5 bases from J, the gap between germline ends came to 14 bases. The CDR3 sequence is 13 residues long. The CDR3 DNA sequence: TGTGCCAGCACCCGCGGAACTGTGGAGACCCAGTACTTC. Translation gives CASTRGTVETQYF. Full variable domain (rest looked up from reference TRBV7-2 and TRBJ2-5): GAGVSQSPSNKVTEKGKDVELRCDPISGHTALYWYRQSLGQGLEFLIYFQGNSAPDKSGLPSDRFSAERTGGSVSTLTIQRTQQEDSAVYLCASTRGTVETQYFGPGTRLLVL.

This clonotype was counted between two and nine times. V is TRBV6-1 and J is TRBJ2-3, with 12 positions matching TRBD1. CDR1 and CDR2 (germline): MNHNS, SASEGT. Trimming took 6 bases from V and 3 from J; bases not matched to a gene: 10. The CDR3 length is 17 residues. As DNA, the CDR3 is TGTGCCAGCAGAGCCATCTGGGGACAGGGGGCAACAGATACGCAGTATTTT. As protein: CASRAIWGQGATDTQYF.